The T cell receptor (beta chain) under discussion was sequenced for a study of CD8 T cells in ankylosing spondylitis. Study-wide points: What appeared characteristic of ankylosing spondylitis blood was a TCR beta motif of several highly homologous variants. In peripheral blood, disease-linked CD8+ clones occurred at relatively low frequencies. There was reportedly significant enrichment of clones that were disease-linked in matched ankylosing spondylitis synovial fluid.

Regarding this clonotype: What it binds is not known. A read error may explain this, as a much larger clone is one base away.

TCRdb processed the 5' RACE reads anew with MiXCR; each CDR3 protein has one entry. The data contain 200,000 to 300,000 distinct CDR3 sequences, less than 9.5% of them singletons. The receptor comes from a female donor with ankylosing spondylitis or in good health (not recorded which). The sample consisted of blood, either unsorted or a sorted T cell fraction (not recorded which).

The CDR3 sequence is CSVEGREKLFF. CDR3 DNA sequence: TGCAGCGTTGAAGGGAGAGAAAAACTGTTTTTT. The genes are TRBV29-1 and TRBJ1-4; no firm D call. The CDR3 covers 11 residues. The V end was cut by 1 base, the J end by 8 bases, with 5 bases between. Germline CDR1 reads SQVTM; CDR2 reads ANQGSEA.